This T cell receptor beta chain was sequenced for a study of T cells after yellow fever vaccination. This CDR3 comprises 14 residues. V shed 3 bases and J shed 2 bases, with 10 bases lying between them. Germline V gene data show CDR1 as MDHEN and CDR2 as SYDVKM. This clonotype was seen a handful of times. What it binds is not known. UMIs were added to TCR cDNA along with a universal primer site when it was made by 5'RACE template switching. TCRdb reprocessed the 5' RACE reads via MiXCR and lists one record per CDR3 protein. Of 300,000 to 400,000 distinct CDR3 sequences listed, around 11% are singletons. Whole-study results and caveats: Abundant clonotypes from the bulk population could contaminate FACS-sorted repertoires. Most primary-vaccination clones recurred post-booster (approximately 96% CD4, roughly 90% CD8).

The source of this sequence is a man aged 18 to 29 who received the YFV17D yellow fever vaccine. The sample was CD4+ T cells sorted from PBMCs, taken 45 days after the yellow fever booster vaccination. V is TRBV28 and J is TRBJ2-5; D gene uncertain. The CDR3 protein is CASSFEYRQETQYF. For the CDR3, the DNA is TGTGCCAGCAGTTTCGAGTACAGACAAGAGACCCAGTACTTC.